A single sample is the source of the 13 T cell receptor beta chains below, sequenced in a study of shared T cell receptors in the human thymus. The repertoire was sequenced with immunoSEQ multiplex PCR; TCRdb's copy has only in-frame clones and lacks some. The sample consists of under 850,000 clones, roughly 90% of them appearing once. A further study also used this sample, focusing on human thymus T cells.

Sequenced sample: thymocytes. The receptors stem from a boy under two years old with a congenital heart defect.

This chain connects TRBV7-2 to TRBJ1-1, with TRBD1 matching 8 bases. CDR3 length equals 14 residues. Per germline, CDR1 SGHTA and CDR2 FQGNSA. V shed 5 bases, J shed 1 base, and the junction held 3 bases outside the gene matches. The CDR3: CASSVDRANTEAFF. The CDR3 DNA follows: TGTGCCAGCAGCGTGGACAGGGCGAACACTGAAGCTTTCTTT.

The gene calls are TRBV19 and TRBJ2-7; weak D call: TRBD2 (5 bases). The CDR3 length is 16 residues. The germline CDR1 and CDR2 sequences are LNHDA and SQIVND (reference sequence). V shed 5 bases and J shed 6 bases, with 23 bases lying between them. CDR3 nucleotides: TGTGCCAGTAGTGCCGGACTCCCGTTCGGTGGACGCGAGCAGTACTTC. Translating gives CASSAGLPFGGREQYF.

V gene TRBV20-1 combines with J gene TRBJ2-1, with D perhaps TRBD2 (6 bases). Germline loops: CDR1 DFQATT, CDR2 SNEGSKA (reference sequence). The length of the CDR3 is 11 residues. CDR3 sequence reads: CSLAGNNEQFF. Written as DNA, the CDR3 is TGCAGCCTGGCGGGGAATAATGAGCAGTTCTTC.

J is TRBJ2-1 and V is TRBV4-2; D is unclear. The CDR3 covers 12 residues. V was pared by 0 bases and J by 15 bases, with 12 bases between. CDR1 is LGHNA, CDR2 YNFKEQ, per germline. The CDR3 region is CASSQEWSVLFF. CDR3 DNA sequence: TGTGCCAGCAGCCAAGAGTGGTCAGTCCTGTTCTTC.

The chain combines TRBV6-5 with TRBJ2-3, with 8 bases that match TRBD2. J was trimmed by 5 bases and V by 6 bases; bases with no gene match: 10. This CDR3 contains 15 residues. The germline V gene has CDR1 MNHEY and CDR2 SVGAGI. CDR3 bases: TGTGCCAGCAGGTCACGCTGGCGGGAGGTAGATACGCAGTATTTT. It encodes CASRSRWREVDTQYF.

This clone was detected a few times. This chain joins TRBV28 and TRBJ1-5; D is unresolved. Germline-derived CDR1 and CDR2 are MDHEN and SYDVKM. V shed 5 bases and J shed 4 bases, with 6 bases lying between them. This CDR3 region has 12 residues. This chain's CDR3 is CASSPGNQPQHF. DNA for the CDR3: TGTGCCAGCAGTCCGGGGAATCAGCCCCAGCATTTT.

The rearrangement joins TRBV2 to TRBJ1-2, with TRBD1 matching 7 bases. The germline gives CDR1 SNHLY, CDR2 FYNNEI. V shed 6 bases, J shed 2 bases, and the junction held 9 bases outside the gene matches. CDR3 size: 15 residues. The CDR3 DNA is TGTGCCAGCAGAGAGGACAGGTCGAACAACTATGGCTACACCTTC. Its translation is CASREDRSNNYGYTF.

The V gene is TRBV6-4, the J gene TRBJ2-7, with a tentative D call TRBD1 (6 bases). This CDR3 region has 15 residues. CDR1 MRHNA and CDR2 SNTAGT come from the germline V gene. Trimming stripped 6 bases from V and 2 bases from J, with 17 bases between. This CDR3 is CASRGTGLRPYEQYF. CDR3 DNA: TGTGCCAGCAGGGGAACAGGGTTAAGGCCCTACGAGCAGTACTTC.

This chain joins TRBV9 and TRBJ2-7; 7 bases line up with TRBD2. This CDR3 spans 15 amino acids. V shed 4 bases and J 0 bases; nucleotides not matched to a gene: 7. Germline-derived CDR1 and CDR2 are SGDLS and YYNGEE. The CDR3 loop reads CASSPAGSYSYEQYF. The CDR3 DNA sequence: TGTGCCAGCAGCCCAGCGGGATCCTACTCCTACGAGCAGTACTTC.

The rearrangement joins TRBV28 to TRBJ2-3; tentatively, D is TRBD2 (5 bases). CDR3 length: 14 amino acids. The V and J ends lost 5 bases and 4 bases respectively, with 13 bases between them. CDR1 and CDR2 from the germline V gene are MDHEN and SYDVKM. The CDR3 sequence: CASSEGGSADTQYF. The CDR3 DNA reads TGTGCCAGCAGTGAAGGTGGGAGTGCAGATACGCAGTATTTT.

The V and J genes are TRBV28 and TRBJ2-1; 14 bases match TRBD2. The CDR3 runs 19 residues. Germline V gene data show CDR1 as MDHEN and CDR2 as SYDVKM. The V segment lost 7 bases and the J segment 0 bases; nucleotides outside the gene matches: 11. DNA for the CDR3: TGTGCCAGCACCCCGGGACTAGCGGGGGTCCTGAGCTCCTACAATGAGCAGTTCTTC. Protein product: CASTPGLAGVLSSYNEQFF.

V usage is TRBV6-5 and J usage is TRBJ1-5; D remains unclear. The germline gives CDR1 MNHEY, CDR2 SVGAGI. The V end lost 0 bases, the J end lost 2 bases, and 11 bases lay between the germline ends. The CDR3 has 16 amino acids. CDR3 DNA sequence: TGTGCCAGCAGTTACTCGAGGGTCCGGGGCAATCAGCCCCAGCATTTT. It specifies CASSYSRVRGNQPQHF.

The gene calls are TRBV7-8 and TRBJ2-7; 10 nucleotides agree with TRBD2. The CDR3 is 16 residues long. Germline V lookup: CDR1 SGHVS, CDR2 FQNEAQ. V was pared by 0 bases and J by 2 bases, with 4 bases of the junction left unmatched. CDR3 bases: TGTGCCAGCAGCTTAGCGGGGCTAGCGGGAGCCTACGAGCAGTACTTC. Protein product: CASSLAGLAGAYEQYF.